This TCR beta chain was sequenced in a study of T cell responses to AZD1222 COVID-19 vaccine. The CDR3 has 15 amino acids. V was clipped by 3 bases and J by 5 bases; unmatched bases: 5. Per the germline V gene, CDR1 is LGHNA and CDR2 is YSLEER. The table came from immunoSEQ multiplex PCR; TCRdb's copy has only in-frame clones and leaves some out. This table has around 120,000 clones, about 92% appearing once. This rearrangement joins TRBV4-3 to TRBJ2-1, with TRBD2 identical over 9 bases. The TCR originated in an adult in good health. Material: peripheral blood, obtained on day 0 of AZD1222 vaccination. The CDR3 loop reads CASSHRLAEHNEQFF. The CDR3 DNA reads as TGCGCCAGCAGCCATCGACTAGCGGAACACAATGAGCAGTTCTTC.